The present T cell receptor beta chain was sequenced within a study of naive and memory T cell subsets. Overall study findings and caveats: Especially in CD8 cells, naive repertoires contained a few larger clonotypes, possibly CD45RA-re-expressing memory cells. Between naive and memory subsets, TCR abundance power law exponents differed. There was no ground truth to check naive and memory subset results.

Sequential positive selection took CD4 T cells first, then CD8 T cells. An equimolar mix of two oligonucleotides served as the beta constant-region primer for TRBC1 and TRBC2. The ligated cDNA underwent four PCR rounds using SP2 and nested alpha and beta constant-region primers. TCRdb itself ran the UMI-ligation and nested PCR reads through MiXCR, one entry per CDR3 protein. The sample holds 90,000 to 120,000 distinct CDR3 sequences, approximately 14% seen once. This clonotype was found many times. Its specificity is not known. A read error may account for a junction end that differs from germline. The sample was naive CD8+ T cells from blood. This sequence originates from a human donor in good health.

The DNA for the CDR3 is TGTGCTAGCAGCACGAGGAATCAAGAGACCCAGTACTTC. Its translation: CASSTRNQETQYF. J is TRBJ2-5 and V is TRBV7-7, with D unclear. This CDR3 comprises 13 residues. CDR1 and CDR2 (germline): SSHAT, FNYEAQ (reference sequence).